These T cell receptor beta chains were read from a single sample in a study of beta chain features in type 1 diabetes. Libraries were prepared by immunoSEQ multiplex PCR; TCRdb keeps only in-frame clonotypes and omits some of them. This table holds approximately 150,000 clones, roughly 59% found once. Sample: naive CD4+ T cells from blood. The source of these receptors is a man aged 30-40 years with type 1 diabetes. CDR3s include the opening cysteine and the closing phenylalanine or tryptophan. The D gene is left open where the match is weak. The size of a clone is reported for some rows only, either as once, few or many, or as a class for expanded clones.

J gene,clone size,V gene,D gene,CDR3 protein,CDR3 DNA
TRBJ2-5,few,TRBV30,TRBD2,CAWNQGLAGGIRETQYF,TGTGCCTGGAACCAGGGACTAGCGGGGGGGATAAGAGAGACCCAGTACTTC
TRBJ2-6,.,TRBV29-1,.,CSVGAGYGANVLTF,TGCAGCGTTGGGGCAGGGTATGGGGCCAACGTCCTGACTTTC
TRBJ2-1,.,TRBV28,.,CASSPQGNEQFF,TGTGCCAGCAGTCCCCAGGGCAATGAGCAGTTCTTC
TRBJ2-5,few,TRBV7-7,.,CASSLDRETQYF,TGTGCCAGCAGCCTCGACCGTGAGACCCAGTACTTC
TRBJ2-7,.,TRBV30,.,CAWSVRFYEQYF,TGTGCCTGGAGTGTCCGATTCTACGAGCAGTACTTC
TRBJ2-7,.,TRBV7-2,.,CASSSGPPDEQYF,TGTGCCAGCAGCTCAGGACCCCCTGACGAGCAGTACTTC
TRBJ2-7,.,TRBV9,TRBD1,CASSGRDRGPYEQYF,TGTGCCAGCAGCGGCCGGGACAGGGGGCCCTACGAGCAGTACTTC
TRBJ2-3,few,TRBV11-2,.,CASSSRAADTQYF,TGTGCCAGCAGCTCCCGGGCTGCAGATACGCAGTATTTT
TRBJ2-5,.,TRBV4-2,.,CASSRDFQETQYF,TGTGCCAGCAGTCGGGACTTTCAAGAGACCCAGTACTTC
TRBJ2-7,once,TRBV7-9,.,CASSPSHEQYF,TGTGCCAGCAGCCCCTCCCACGAGCAGTACTTC
TRBJ2-7,.,TRBV11-2,TRBD2,CASSPPAGVSGEQYF,TGTGCCAGCAGCCCACCAGCGGGGGTCTCGGGGGAGCAGTACTTC
TRBJ1-5,.,TRBV6-5,TRBD1,CASSRDRANQPQHF,TGTGCCAGCAGCCGCGACAGGGCAAATCAGCCCCAGCATTTT
TRBJ2-6,.,TRBV9,.,CASSGGISGANVLTF,TGTGCCAGCAGCGGAGGAATCTCTGGGGCCAACGTCCTGACTTTC
TRBJ2-3,.,TRBV9,.,CASSTLSLRDTQYF,TGTGCCAGCAGCACTCTTAGTCTCCGGGATACGCAGTATTTT
TRBJ2-4,once,TRBV7-9,.,CASSLASALAKNIQYF,TGTGCCAGCAGCTTAGCGTCAGCCCTAGCCAAAAACATTCAGTACTTC
TRBJ2-1,.,TRBV7-9,.,CASSSTGIHNEQFF,TGTGCCAGCAGCTCAACAGGGATCCACAATGAGCAGTTCTTC
TRBJ2-3,.,TRBV4-3,.,CASSLGSGGRDTQYF,TGCGCCAGCAGCCTAGGCAGCGGTGGAAGGGATACGCAGTATTTT
TRBJ2-1,.,TRBV5-1,TRBD2,CASSLTSGALNEQFF,TGCGCCAGCAGCTTAACTAGCGGGGCCCTCAATGAGCAGTTCTTC
TRBJ2-7,few,TRBV5-1,TRBD1,CASSLDRTGSYEQYF,TGCGCCAGCAGCTTGGATAGGACAGGGTCCTACGAGCAGTACTTC
TRBJ2-3,.,TRBV28,TRBD2,CASSLWRGGRADTQYF,TGTGCCAGCAGTTTATGGCGGGGGGGCCGGGCAGATACGCAGTATTTT
TRBJ2-5,few,TRBV29-1,.,CSVERGAQETQYF,TGCAGCGTTGAGCGGGGTGCCCAAGAGACCCAGTACTTC
TRBJ2-3,.,TRBV2,.,CASSPFVAGDTQYF,TGTGCCAGCAGTCCCTTCGTAGCCGGGGATACGCAGTATTTT
TRBJ1-2,.,TRBV30,.,CAWTPGGAIGYTF,TGTGCCTGGACTCCCGGCGGGGCTATAGGCTACACCTTC
TRBJ1-1,.,TRBV29-1,.,CSVEDIEGREAFF,TGCAGCGTTGAAGATATCGAGGGCCGGGAAGCTTTCTTT
TRBJ2-7,few,TRBV19,.,CASSMVAETYEQYF,TGTGCCAGTAGTATGGTAGCGGAAACCTACGAGCAGTACTTC
TRBJ2-6,.,TRBV30,.,CALTGGANVLTF,TGTGCCTTGACGGGAGGGGCCAACGTCCTGACTTTC
TRBJ2-3,once,TRBV7-9,.,CASSLTPSTDTQYF,TGTGCCAGCAGCTTAACCCCGAGCACAGATACGCAGTATTTT
TRBJ2-5,.,TRBV2,TRBD2,CASKPGGGETQYF,TGTGCCAGCAAACCGGGGGGTGGCGAGACCCAGTACTTC